The 15 T cell receptor beta chains below come from one sample, sequenced in a study of cytomegalovirus exposure and HLA in healthy donors. Generated by immunoSEQ multiplex PCR, the TCRdb table keeps only in-frame clones and is missing some. Here the sample spans roughly 180,000 clones, about 89% being singletons. The sequencing input was PBMCs. The receptor set was obtained from a man in his thirties or forties in good health and CMV-seropositive.

This chain links TRBV7-2 with TRBJ2-3; D call uncertain. The germline CDR1 and CDR2 sequences are SGHTA and FQGNSA. The germline V and J ends were trimmed by 4 bases and 4 bases, with 12 bases remaining between them. This CDR3 is 14 amino acids long. The CDR3 DNA reads as TGTGCCAGCAGCTACCCATCCTATCCAGATACGCAGTATTTT. This gives the protein CASSYPSYPDTQYF.

A note on this clone: Other DNA sequences in the sample encode the same CDR3. The V gene is TRBV27, the J gene TRBJ2-3; no reliable D call. V was cut by 5 bases and J by 0 bases, with 3 bases left in between. The germline CDR1 and CDR2 sequences are MNHEY and SMNVEV (reference sequence). This CDR3 is 12 amino acids long. The CDR3 loop reads CASSPSTDTQYF. The CDR3 DNA reads as TGTGCCAGCAGTCCAAGCACAGATACGCAGTATTTT.

The chain employs TRBV5-5 and TRBJ2-5; 7 bases are shared with TRBD2. The CDR3 loop spans 16 amino acids. Germline V gene lookup returns CDR1 SGHKS and CDR2 YYEKEE (reference sequence). Unmatched junction bases numbered 12, after V lost 3 bases and J lost 4 bases. The DNA of the CDR3 is TGTGCCAGCAGCTGGGGGGGGACTTCCCCCCCAGAGACCCAGTACTTC. Residues: CASSWGGTSPPETQYF. Looking up the rest from reference TRBV5-5 and TRBJ2-5 gives the full variable domain: DAGVTQSPTHLIKTRGQQVTLRCSPISGHKSVSWYQQVLGQGPQFIFQYYEKEERGRGNFPDRFSARQFPNYSSELNVNALLLGDSALYLCASSWGGTSPPETQYFGPGTRLLVL.

The table lists this clone with a count of one. The chain is built from TRBV6-6 and TRBJ2-7; TRBD2 might be the D (6 bases). Looked up from germline, CDR1 is MNHNY and CDR2 is SVGAGI (reference sequence). The CDR3 is 14 amino acids. The V and J ends lost 0 bases and 5 bases respectively, with 11 bases between them. The chain's CDR3 is CASSYSRGSDEQYF. CDR3 DNA: TGTGCCAGCAGTTACTCTCGGGGGAGCGACGAGCAGTACTTC.

The chain recombines TRBV5-1 with TRBJ2-5, with 7 positions matching TRBD1. Germline loops: CDR1 SGHRS, CDR2 YFSETQ. The CDR3 contains 15 residues. V dropped 4 bases and J dropped 5; count of bases not matched to a gene: 11. This CDR3 is CASSITGADMETQYF. CDR3 nucleotides: TGCGCCAGCAGCATAACAGGGGCCGATATGGAGACCCAGTACTTC.

This clone came up a few times. The chain uses TRBV18 and TRBJ1-5; D is ambiguous. V was clipped by 2 bases and J by 2 bases, with 7 bases between them. The germline CDR1 and CDR2 sequences are KGHSH and LQKENI. The CDR3 loop spans 14 amino acids. The CDR3 sequence is CASSPGVGNQPQHF. The CDR3 bases are TGTGCCAGCTCACCAGGTGTGGGCAATCAGCCCCAGCATTTT.

This clone was seen once. The genes are TRBV11-1 and TRBJ2-3, with TRBD2 as a possible D gene (6 bases). Per the germline V gene, CDR1 is SGHAT and CDR2 is FQDESV (reference sequence). The CDR3 has 16 amino acids. The ends were cut back, 5 bases at V and 2 bases at J, with 17 bases in the middle. This CDR3 reads CASSRGTSELTDTQYF. DNA of the CDR3: TGTGCCAGCAGCCGAGGGACTTCTGAACTCACAGATACGCAGTATTTT.

The sample holds a few counts of this clone. The genes are TRBV7-6 and TRBJ1-6; D is unclear. The germline V gene encodes CDR1 SGHVS and CDR2 FNYEAQ. The CDR3 covers 12 residues. V lost 2 bases to trimming and J lost 10 bases, with 6 bases between them. CDR3 loop: CASSLSRSPLHF. CDR3 sequence (DNA): TGTGCCAGCAGCTTAAGCAGATCACCCCTCCACTTT.

The genes are TRBV5-1 and TRBJ1-5; 7 nucleotides line up with TRBD1. Germline assignment: CDR1 SGHRS and CDR2 YFSETQ. The V segment lost 0 bases and the J segment 0 bases; nucleotides outside the gene matches: 0. This CDR3 has 15 residues. The CDR3 spells CASSLDRGSNQPQHF. The CDR3 DNA reads TGCGCCAGCAGCTTGGACAGGGGTAGCAATCAGCCCCAGCATTTT.

The chain couples TRBV18 to TRBJ2-5; TRBD1 aligns across 12 bases. CDR1 is KGHSH, CDR2 LQKENI, per germline. This CDR3 region has 16 residues. V was clipped by 4 bases and J by 4 bases; unmatched bases: 7. The CDR3 nucleotides are TGTGCCAGCTCACGCGACCCGGGACAGGGGGCAGAGACCCAGTACTTC. This encodes CASSRDPGQGAETQYF.

The chain links TRBV4-1 to TRBJ2-1, with D unresolved. Trimming removed 4 bases from V and 5 bases from J, with 18 bases in between. There are 16 residues in the CDR3. CDR1 and CDR2 (germline): MGHRA, YSYEKL. The CDR3 DNA reads TGCGCCAGCAGCCCACGGTCCTGGCAGACACACAATGAGCAGTTCTTC. Protein product: CASSPRSWQTHNEQFF.

The V gene is TRBV2, the J gene TRBJ2-3, with TRBD1 identical over 9 bases. Unmatched junction bases numbered 4, after V lost 5 bases and J lost 1 base. Germline-derived CDR1 and CDR2 are SNHLY and FYNNEI. CDR3 length equals 15 residues. The CDR3 sequence is CASSRDRDGTDTQYF. Written as DNA, the CDR3 is TGTGCCAGCAGTCGGGACAGGGACGGCACAGATACGCAGTATTTT.

The chain uses TRBV25-1 and TRBJ2-3, with D perhaps matching TRBD2 (6 bases). There are 14 residues in the CDR3. V gave up 4 bases and J gave up 1 base, with 9 bases separating them. The germline V gene has CDR1 MGHDK and CDR2 SYGVNS. CDR3 sequence: CASSVRGRTDTQYF. CDR3 DNA sequence: TGTGCCAGCAGTGTGCGGGGACGCACAGATACGCAGTATTTT.

Only a few counts were recorded for this clone. This sequence joins TRBV6-4 and TRBJ1-4, with no clear D. Germline V lookup: CDR1 MRHNA, CDR2 SNTAGT. The CDR3 consists of 13 residues. V lost 9 bases, J lost 3 bases, and 11 bases lay in between. The CDR3 loop is CARPDGSNEKLFF. CDR3 DNA: TGTGCCAGACCGGATGGCTCTAATGAAAAACTGTTTTTT.

The genes are TRBV30 and TRBJ1-2; D call uncertain. V was cut by 0 bases and J by 5 bases, with 7 bases left in between. Germline CDR1 reads GTSNPN; CDR2 reads SVGIG (reference sequence). This CDR3 is built from 12 residues. The CDR3 sequence is CAWSVAGYGYTF. CDR3 DNA sequence: TGTGCCTGGAGTGTAGCAGGATATGGCTACACCTTC.